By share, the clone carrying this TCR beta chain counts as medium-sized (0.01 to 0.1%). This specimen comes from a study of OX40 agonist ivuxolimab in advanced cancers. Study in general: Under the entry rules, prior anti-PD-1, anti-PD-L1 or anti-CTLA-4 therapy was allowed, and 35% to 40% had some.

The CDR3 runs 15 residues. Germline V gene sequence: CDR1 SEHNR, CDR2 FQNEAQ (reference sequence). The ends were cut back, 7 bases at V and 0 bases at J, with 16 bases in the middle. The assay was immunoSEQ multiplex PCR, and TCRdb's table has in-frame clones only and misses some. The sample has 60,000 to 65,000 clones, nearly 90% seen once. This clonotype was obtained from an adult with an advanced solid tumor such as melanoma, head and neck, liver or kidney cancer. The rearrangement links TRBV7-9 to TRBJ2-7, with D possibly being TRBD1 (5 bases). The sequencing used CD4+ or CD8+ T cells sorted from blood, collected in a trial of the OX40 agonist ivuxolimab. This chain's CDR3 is CASTTQQAPSYEQYF. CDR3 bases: TGTGCCAGCACCACCCAACAGGCCCCCTCCTACGAGCAGTACTTC.